This passage covers 21 T cell receptor beta chains from one sample sequenced in a study of identical twins' blood T cells. TCRdb recomputed calls from the 5' RACE reads with MiXCR, one row per CDR3 protein. The table records roughly 340,000 distinct CDR3 sequences, more than 25% of them present only once. The sequencing sample was made of PBMCs. These receptors were obtained from a woman between 18 and 55 years old in good health.

This clonotype showed up many times. The genes are TRBV27 and TRBJ2-1; 9 bases agree with TRBD2. CDR1 and CDR2 (germline): MNHEY, SMNVEV (reference sequence). The V segment lost 5 bases and the J segment 6 bases; nucleotides outside the gene matches: 5. This CDR3 has 14 residues. The CDR3 protein is CASSPSGLANEQFF. The CDR3 DNA is TGTGCCAGCAGTCCATCGGGACTAGCCAATGAGCAGTTCTTC.

Notes on this clonotype: This may arise from a read error, as a much more abundant clone is one base away. This CDR3 fails to terminate in the conserved phenylalanine or tryptophan, so it likely reflects a read error. This chain uses TRBV10-3 with TRBJ1-1; no clear D gene. The CDR3 runs 14 residues. Trimming stripped 4 bases from V and 0 bases from J, with 9 bases between. Germline values: CDR1 ENHRY, CDR2 SYGVKD. CDR3 coding DNA: TGTGCCATCAGTGGAACAGCCATGAACACTGAAGCTTTCATT. Its translation is CAISGTAMNTEAFI.

In its sample, this clonotype was seen a few times. J is TRBJ2-5 and V is TRBV10-3; no definite D call. The CDR3 consists of 12 residues. Between the trimmed V and J ends, which lost 3 bases and 4 bases, there was a span of 6 bases. CDR1 is ENHRY and CDR2 is SYGVKD in the germline V gene. CDR3 sequence (DNA): TGTGCCATCAGTGATGTGGCAGAGACCCAGTACTTC. Its protein product is CAISDVAETQYF.

As for this clonotype: Mismatch with germline at one junction end may stem from a read error. The V gene is TRBV29-1, the J gene TRBJ2-7, with D tentatively TRBD2 (5 bases). There are 13 residues in the CDR3. From germline, CDR1 is SQVTM and CDR2 ANQGSEA. The CDR3 region has the DNA TGCAGCGTTCGCGGGCAGGTAGTTGGCGAGCGGTACTTC. This translates into CSVRGQVVGERYF.

This clonotype has more than one count but fewer than ten. The V gene is TRBV19, the J gene TRBJ2-6; D gene unclear. CDR1 is LNHDA and CDR2 is SQIVND in the germline V gene (reference sequence). The V gene lost 7 bases and the J gene lost 4 bases, with 5 bases spanning the gap. This CDR3 region has 12 residues. In nucleotides, the CDR3 is TGTGCCAGTACGGTAGGGGCCAACGTCCTGACTTTC. Its translation is CASTVGANVLTF.

Comments on this clonotype: With a much larger clone just one base away, this may be a read error. J is TRBJ1-1 and V is TRBV12-3 or TRBV12-4, with TRBD1 matching over 7 bases. Losses at the gene ends were 4 bases for V and 4 bases for J; bases not matched to a gene: 6. This CDR3 is built from 14 residues. The CDR3 bases are TGTGCCAGCAGTTCGTACAGGGGAAGCACTGAAGCTTTCTTT. Translating it yields CASSSYRGSTEAFF.

Many counts were recorded for this clonotype. The J gene is TRBJ2-7, the V gene TRBV18, with 7 bases identical to TRBD2. The CDR3 spans 15 residues. Germline lookup yields CDR1 KGHSH and CDR2 LQKENI. V gave up 4 bases and J gave up 3 bases; unmatched junction bases: 9. CDR3 residues: CASSLGGGKNYEQYF. The CDR3 region has the DNA TGTGCCAGCTCACTTGGCGGGGGAAAAAACTACGAGCAGTACTTC.

The chain uses TRBV5-1 and TRBJ1-3, with D unclear. Germline CDR1 is SGHRS and CDR2 is YFSETQ. This CDR3 is built from 16 residues. Deletions cut 0 bases from V and 6 bases from J, with 16 bases between. CDR3 protein: CASSLGGSLLLNTIYF. For the CDR3, the DNA is TGCGCCAGCAGCTTGGGTGGAAGCCTCTTACTAAACACCATATATTTT.

The chain couples TRBV29-1 to TRBJ2-3; unclear D gene. Trimming shortened V by 4 bases and J by 1 base, and 9 bases separated the two germline ends. Germline CDR1 reads SQVTM; CDR2 reads ANQGSEA. The CDR3 has 13 residues. CDR3 amino acids: CSVGQSGTDTQYF. The CDR3 DNA is TGCAGCGTTGGGCAGTCTGGCACAGATACGCAGTATTTT.

The gene calls are TRBV20-1 and TRBJ2-1; D is possibly TRBD1 (6 bases). The CDR3 runs 14 residues. Germline lookup yields CDR1 DFQATT and CDR2 SNEGSKA (reference sequence). V was trimmed by 6 bases and J by 0 bases, leaving 12 bases between them. CDR3 sequence: CSAEDRLSYNEQFF. The CDR3 DNA follows: TGCAGTGCAGAAGACAGGCTCTCCTACAATGAGCAGTTCTTC.

This chain links TRBV20-1 with TRBJ1-5; D not certain. Germline CDR1 reads DFQATT; CDR2 reads SNEGSKA (reference sequence). V lost 0 bases to trimming and J lost 5 bases, with 11 bases between them. The CDR3 runs 14 residues. In nucleotides, the CDR3 is TGCAGTGCTAGAGATCCGGTGAGGGATCAGCCCCAGCATTTT. The encoded protein is CSARDPVRDQPQHF.

The rearrangement links TRBV11-2 to TRBJ1-1; unclear D gene. The CDR3 is made up of 13 amino acids. Germline-derived CDR1 and CDR2 are SGHAT and FQNNGV. Trimming shortened V by 5 bases and J by 6 bases, and 13 bases separated the two germline ends. The CDR3 spells CASSPASRSEAFF. DNA of the CDR3: TGTGCCAGCAGCCCTGCCAGTCGCTCTGAAGCTTTCTTT.

This chain uses TRBV12-5 with TRBJ1-5, with TRBD1 as a possible D gene (5 bases). CDR1 is LGHNT and CDR2 is FRNRAP in the germline V gene. V was cut by 4 bases and J by 7 bases, with 14 bases left in between. The CDR3 is 14 amino acids. CDR3 nucleotides: TGTGCTAGTGGTTCCCTCCTTGGGGGACAGCCCCAGCATTTT. Residues: CASGSLLGGQPQHF.

The chain employs TRBV5-1 and TRBJ2-7, with a weak D call TRBD2 (6 bases). V lost 3 bases to trimming and J lost 2 bases, with 12 bases between them. The CDR3 is made up of 14 amino acids. Germline-derived CDR1 and CDR2 are SGHRS and YFSETQ. The CDR3 DNA follows: TGCGCCAGCAGCTCACTGGGGAGGACCTACGAGCAGTACTTC. It is translated as CASSSLGRTYEQYF.

The table lists this clonotype with a few counts. Germline and junction disagree at one end, which may indicate a read error. This sequence joins TRBV6-2 or TRBV6-3 and TRBJ2-1, with TRBD1 identical over 9 bases. This CDR3 has 16 amino acids. Per the germline V gene, CDR1 is MNHEY and CDR2 is SVGEGT. For the CDR3, the DNA is TGTGACAGCAGTTACTCGACGGGACAGGGTAACAATGAGCAGTTCTTC. Residues: CDSSYSTGQGNNEQFF.

This clonotype came up a few times. The CDR3 DNA reads TGCAGTGCTGGGTTAGCGACGGCCTACGAGCAGTACTTC. Translated: CSAGLATAYEQYF. The rearrangement links TRBV20-1 to TRBJ2-7, with D maybe TRBD2 (5 bases). This CDR3 region has 13 residues. Looked up from germline, CDR1 is DFQATT and CDR2 is SNEGSKA (reference sequence). Trimming pared 5 bases from V and 2 bases from J, leaving 13 bases between.

Points on this clonotype: Compared with germline, one end of the junction differs, possibly owing to a read error. The V call is TRBV12-3 or TRBV12-4, the J call TRBJ2-2; D might be TRBD2 (5 bases). This CDR3 has 11 amino acids. This CDR3 reads CASRTAGEPFF. CDR3 bases: TGTGCCAGCAGGACCGCCGGGGAGCCGTTTTTT.

This clonotype has more than one count but fewer than ten. V is TRBV3-1 and J is TRBJ1-2, with D possibly being TRBD1 (6 bases). The CDR3 has 16 residues. V lost 1 base and J 4 bases, leaving 16 bases between the germline ends. Looked up from germline, CDR1 is LGHDT and CDR2 is YNNKEL (reference sequence). In nucleotides, the CDR3 is TGTGCCAGCAGCCAAGGGGCGTACAGGGTGGGCTATGGCTACACCTTC. It is translated as CASSQGAYRVGYGYTF.

The rearrangement uses TRBV7-8 and TRBJ2-1; D perhaps matches TRBD1 (6 bases). Germline V gene lookup returns CDR1 SGHVS and CDR2 FQNEAQ. CDR3 length equals 14 residues. V lost 5 bases, J lost 12 bases, and 20 bases lay in between. The CDR3 coding sequence is TGTGCCAGCAGCCCTATTTTACAGGGAATCGGGCAGTTCTTC. It yields the protein CASSPILQGIGQFF.

This clonotype was observed many times. The genes are TRBV12-3 or TRBV12-4 and TRBJ1-2; D gene uncertain. V was trimmed by 2 bases and J by 1 base, leaving 8 bases between them. The CDR3 runs to 14 residues. The CDR3 protein is CASSLLEGNYGYTF. In DNA form, the CDR3 reads TGTGCCAGCAGTTTACTGGAGGGTAACTATGGCTACACCTTC.

The J gene is TRBJ1-1, the V gene TRBV29-1, with 9 bases identical to TRBD1. V lost 5 bases and J lost 3; bases outside the gene matches: 10. CDR1 is SQVTM and CDR2 is ANQGSEA in the germline V gene. This CDR3 has 15 residues. Here the CDR3 DNA reads TGCAGCGTTACAAAGAGATGGGACAGGGACACTGAAGCTTTCTTT. Translation: CSVTKRWDRDTEAFF. Drawing the rest from reference TRBV29-1 and TRBJ1-1, the complete variable domain is SAVISQKPSRDICQRGTSLTIQCQVDSQVTMMFWYRQQPGQSLTLIATANQGSEATYESGFVIDKFPISRPNLTFSTLTVSNMSPEDSSIYLCSVTKRWDRDTEAFFGQGTRLTVV.